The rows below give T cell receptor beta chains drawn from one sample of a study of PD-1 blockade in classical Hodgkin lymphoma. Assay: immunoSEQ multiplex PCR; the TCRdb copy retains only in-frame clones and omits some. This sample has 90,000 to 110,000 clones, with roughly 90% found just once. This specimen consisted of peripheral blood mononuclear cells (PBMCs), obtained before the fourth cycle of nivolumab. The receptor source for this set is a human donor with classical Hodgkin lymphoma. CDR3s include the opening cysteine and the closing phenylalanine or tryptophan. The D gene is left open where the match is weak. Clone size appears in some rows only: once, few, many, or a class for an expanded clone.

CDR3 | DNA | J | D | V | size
CASSKSATKGDTQYF | TGTGCCAGCAGCAAGTCGGCCACGAAAGGGGATACGCAGTATTTT | TRBJ2-3 | - | TRBV11-3 | -
CASSLDRGSTDTQYF | TGTGCCAGCAGTTTAGACAGGGGAAGCACAGATACGCAGTATTTT | TRBJ2-3 | TRBD1 | TRBV28 | -
CASSPTGIRTTDTQYF | TGCGCCAGCAGCCCTACAGGGATTCGGACGACAGATACGCAGTATTTT | TRBJ2-3 | - | TRBV5-1 | -
CASLSGPGRGRISGNTIYF | TGTGCCAGCTTGTCAGGCCCAGGGAGGGGGCGCATCTCTGGAAACACCATATATTTT | TRBJ1-3 | TRBD1 | TRBV2 | -
CASSVGGYGQPQHF | TGTGCCAGCAGCGTAGGGGGGTACGGTCAGCCCCAGCATTTT | TRBJ1-5 | - | TRBV9 | few
CAWAFGRPTYEQYF | TGTGCCTGGGCCTTTGGGAGGCCAACCTACGAGCAGTACTTC | TRBJ2-7 | - | TRBV30 | -
CASGYRGGEQYF | TGTGCCAGCGGCTATCGAGGGGGCGAGCAGTACTTC | TRBJ2-7 | - | TRBV27 | -
CASSYGNPQGNEQFF | TGTGCCAGCAGTTACGGAAATCCCCAAGGCAATGAGCAGTTCTTC | TRBJ2-1 | - | TRBV6-5 | few
CASGWRAGTTYEQYF | TGTGCTAGTGGTTGGAGGGCCGGGACTACCTACGAGCAGTACTTC | TRBJ2-7 | TRBD2 | TRBV12-5 | once
CASSQDLEVYYEQYF | TGCGCCAGCAGCCAAGATTTAGAAGTGTACTACGAGCAGTACTTC | TRBJ2-7 | - | TRBV4-3 | -
CASGVLAGELFF | TGTGCCAGCGGGGTCCTTGCCGGGGAGCTGTTTTTT | TRBJ2-2 | - | TRBV27 | -
CASSLFGSPQETQYF | TGTGCCAGCAGCTTATTCGGGAGCCCCCAAGAGACCCAGTACTTC | TRBJ2-5 | - | TRBV7-2 | -
CASMVSGDVNEQFF | TGTGCCAGCATGGTGTCAGGGGATGTCAATGAGCAGTTCTTC | TRBJ2-1 | - | TRBV6-1 | -
CSAAWGETQYF | TGCAGCGCGGCGTGGGGAGAGACCCAGTACTTC | TRBJ2-5 | - | TRBV29-1 | once
CASSLVGAADTQYF | TGCGCCAGCAGCTTGGTGGGGGCAGCAGATACGCAGTATTTT | TRBJ2-3 | - | TRBV5-1 | -
CASGDSDNYGYTF | TGTGCCAGTGGGGACAGCGATAACTATGGCTACACCTTC | TRBJ1-2 | TRBD1 | TRBV19 | -
CASSEYGPTNTGELFF | TGCGCCAGCAGTGAGTATGGGCCTACGAACACCGGGGAGCTGTTTTTT | TRBJ2-2 | - | TRBV10-2 | -
CASSSVVRTDTQYF | TGTGCCAGCAGCTCCGTAGTGCGCACAGATACGCAGTATTTT | TRBJ2-3 | - | TRBV5-5 | -
CASSERTSGTDTQYF | TGCGCCAGCAGTGAGCGGACTAGCGGCACAGATACGCAGTATTTT | TRBJ2-3 | TRBD2 | TRBV10-1 | -
CASSLERMPDTQYF | TGTGCCAGCAGCTTAGAACGTATGCCAGATACGCAGTATTTT | TRBJ2-3 | - | TRBV7-2 | -
CASSLAGTGKNEQFF | TGTGCCAGCAGCTTAGCCGGGACAGGGAAAAATGAGCAGTTCTTC | TRBJ2-1 | TRBD1 | TRBV7-6 | -
CASLRQGYGYTF | TGTGCCAGCCTTCGTCAGGGCTATGGCTACACCTTC | TRBJ1-2 | - | TRBV6-1 | -
CASRATGDRTDTQYF | TGTGCCAGCAGGGCGACAGGCGATCGCACAGATACGCAGTATTTT | TRBJ2-3 | - | TRBV6-1 | -
CASSSPGQGPQETQYF | TGTGCCAGCAGTTCACCGGGACAGGGGCCCCAAGAGACCCAGTACTTC | TRBJ2-5 | TRBD1 | TRBV28 | -
CASGDRGWGYTF | TGTGCCAGTGGGGACAGGGGATGGGGCTACACCTTC | TRBJ1-2 | TRBD1 | TRBV19 | few
CASSSYSWGAYEQYF | TGTGCCAGCAGTTCCTACTCGTGGGGGGCCTACGAGCAGTACTTC | TRBJ2-7 | - | TRBV6-5 | -
CASSQVGTRNYGYTF | TGCGCCAGCAGCCAAGTGGGGACCAGGAACTATGGCTACACCTTC | TRBJ1-2 | - | TRBV4-3 | once
CASSEARLRTSGRSSYEQYF | TGTGCCAGCAGTGAAGCGCGGCTCCGGACTAGCGGGAGAAGCTCCTACGAGCAGTACTTC | TRBJ2-7 | TRBD2 | TRBV2 | -
CASSIRPTGGIDTF | TGTGCCAGCAGTATACGACCCACAGGGGGCATAGACACCTTC | TRBJ1-2 | TRBD1 | TRBV27 | -
CASSSLGGQFNTEAFF | TGTGCCAGCAGCTCCCTCGGGGGACAGTTCAACACTGAAGCTTTCTTT | TRBJ1-1 | TRBD1 | TRBV7-9 | -
CASSEYQGYWEKLFF | TGTGCCAGCAGTGAATATCAGGGTTATTGGGAAAAACTGTTTTTT | TRBJ1-4 | - | TRBV25-1 | -
CASSLATSGFYNEQFF | TGTGCCAGCAGCTTGGCGACTAGCGGTTTTTACAATGAGCAGTTCTTC | TRBJ2-1 | TRBD2 | TRBV5-6 | -
CASSPIDRRNYGYTF | TGTGCCAGCAGCCCCATAGACAGGAGAAACTATGGCTACACCTTC | TRBJ1-2 | - | TRBV6-5 | -
CAISKGLADITDTQYF | TGTGCCATCAGTAAAGGACTAGCGGACATCACAGATACGCAGTATTTT | TRBJ2-3 | TRBD2 | TRBV10-3 | -